The rows below give T cell receptor beta chains drawn from one sample of a study of cytomegalovirus exposure and HLA in healthy donors. The data were produced by immunoSEQ multiplex PCR, yet TCRdb's version contains in-frame clones alone and is incomplete. This sample carries about 240,000 clones, about three quarters of them seen once, and the ten largest clones take less than 0.6%. The sequenced sample was PBMCs. These receptors were taken from a boy aged 5-17 years in good health and CMV-seronegative. Both conserved end residues are part of each CDR3. The D gene is left open where the match is weak. Rows may omit the clone size; those that give it use once, few, many or a size class.

j_gene	v_gene	d_gene	abundance	CDR3aa	CDR3nt
TRBJ2-7	TRBV25-1	TRBD1	-	CASSDPRDSYEQYF	TGTGCCAGCAGTGATCCCCGGGACAGCTACGAGCAGTACTTC
TRBJ2-3	TRBV5-1	-	few	CASSDSTDTQYF	TGCGCCAGCAGCGACTCCACAGATACGCAGTATTTT
TRBJ2-5	TRBV6-1	TRBD1	-	CASSEWTGRDNKREYF	TGTGCCAGCAGTGAGTGGACAGGGCGGGATAACAAGAGAGAATACTTC
TRBJ1-1	TRBV7-8	-	-	CASSLVTDTEAFF	TGTGCCAGCAGCTTAGTAACTGACACTGAAGCTTTCTTT
TRBJ2-7	TRBV7-2	-	-	CASSLAGTHGEQYF	TGTGCCAGCAGCTTAGCCGGGACTCATGGCGAGCAGTACTTC
TRBJ1-2	TRBV5-1	-	-	CASSLEQGGNYGYTF	TGCGCCAGCAGCTTGGAACAGGGCGGGAACTATGGCTACACCTTC
TRBJ2-7	TRBV2	TRBD1	-	CASSFLVGQGYEQYF	TGTGCCAGCAGCTTCCTGGTGGGACAGGGGTACGAGCAGTACTTC
TRBJ1-2	TRBV11-2	-	-	CASRRIGGALHRF	TGTGCCAGCAGGCGGATCGGTGGGGCTCTGCACAGATTC
TRBJ1-1	TRBV10-3	-	-	CAISDRVTEAFF	TGTGCCATCAGTGACAGGGTCACTGAAGCTTTCTTT
TRBJ1-1	TRBV10-1	TRBD1	-	CASSESGTGGTEAFF	TGCGCCAGCAGTGAGTCCGGGACAGGGGGAACTGAAGCTTTCTTT
TRBJ2-2	TRBV1	-	-	CTSSSRHHTGELFF	TGCACCAGCAGCTCCAGACATCACACCGGGGAGCTGTTTTTT
TRBJ1-1	TRBV20-1	-	-	CSARGESEAFF	TGCAGTGCTAGAGGCGAGTCTGAAGCTTTCTTT
TRBJ1-1	TRBV7-9	TRBD1	-	CSSSLSRVRGPQNTEAFF	TGTTCCAGCAGCTTATCTAGGGTGAGGGGGCCTCAGAACACTGAAGCTTTCTTT
TRBJ2-3	TRBV7-9	TRBD1	-	CASSPATGGAGTDTQYF	TGTGCCAGCAGCCCGGCTACAGGGGGCGCAGGCACAGATACGCAGTATTTT
TRBJ2-6	TRBV4-1	-	-	CASSQAPSGANVLTF	TGCGCCAGCAGCCAAGCTCCCTCTGGGGCCAACGTCCTGACTTTC
TRBJ1-2	TRBV15	TRBD1	-	CATSRDRGGGGYTF	TGTGCCACCAGCAGAGATCGTGGAGGGGGCGGCTACACCTTC
TRBJ2-3	TRBV28	TRBD1	once	CASSLYQGADTQYF	TGTGCCAGCAGTTTATACCAGGGGGCAGATACGCAGTATTTT
TRBJ1-1	TRBV28	-	-	CASSARTDRVAFF	TGTGCCAGCAGTGCCCGGACAGATCGAGTAGCTTTCTTT
TRBJ2-7	TRBV6-1	-	-	CASSETPSGDYEQYF	TGTGCCAGCAGTGAAACCCCCTCGGGGGACTACGAGCAGTACTTC
TRBJ2-3	TRBV4-2	TRBD2	-	CASSHPGTSGDTQYF	TGTGCCAGCAGCCACCCGGGGACTAGCGGGGATACGCAGTATTTT
TRBJ2-7	TRBV19	TRBD1	few	CASTAGQGYEQYF	TGTGCCTCGACGGCGGGACAGGGGTACGAGCAGTACTTC
TRBJ2-5	TRBV30	-	-	CAWSVRPGDVETQYF	TGTGCCTGGAGTGTACGACCAGGGGATGTGGAGACCCAGTACTTC
TRBJ2-7	TRBV6-6	TRBD2	-	CASSYSSRGGSYEQYF	TGTGCCAGCAGTTACTCGTCGCGGGGGGGCTCCTACGAGCAGTACTTC
TRBJ1-1	TRBV18	TRBD1	-	CASSPTGGVLNTEAFF	TGTGCCAGCTCACCAACAGGGGGGGTATTGAACACTGAAGCTTTCTTT
TRBJ2-4	TRBV21-1	-	once	CASSKEASGSIQYF	TGTGCCAGCAGCAAGGAGGCTAGCGGGAGCATTCAGTACTTC
TRBJ1-5	TRBV19	-	few	CASSKGRILSNQPQHF	TGTGCCAGTAGTAAGGGGAGGATTTTAAGCAATCAGCCCCAGCATTTT
TRBJ1-3	TRBV11-3	-	-	CASNSRRGGPGNTIYF	TGTGCCAGCAACTCTAGGCGGGGAGGACCTGGAAACACCATATATTTT